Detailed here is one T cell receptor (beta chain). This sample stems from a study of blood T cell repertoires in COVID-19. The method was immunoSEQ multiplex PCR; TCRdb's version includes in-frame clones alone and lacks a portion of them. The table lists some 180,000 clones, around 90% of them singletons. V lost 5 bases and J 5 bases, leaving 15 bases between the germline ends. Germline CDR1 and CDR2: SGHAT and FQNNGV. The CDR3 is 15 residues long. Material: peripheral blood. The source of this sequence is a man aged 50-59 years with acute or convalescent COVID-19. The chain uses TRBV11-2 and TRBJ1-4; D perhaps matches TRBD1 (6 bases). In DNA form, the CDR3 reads TGTGCCAGCAGCGCCGGACAGTTGAAAAATGAAAAACTGTTTTTT. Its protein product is CASSAGQLKNEKLFF.